This TCR beta chain was sequenced for a study of regulatory T cells in long-lasting Graves disease. General observations from the study: Persistent disease preferred TRBV28, TRBJ1-2 and TRBJ2-5.

In building TCR beta libraries, iRepertoire HTBI primers were used together with Arm-PCR of CDR3 regions. One entry per CDR3 protein results from TCRdb running MiXCR on the multiplex PCR reads. This table has fewer than 600,000 distinct CDR3 sequences, roughly 23% appearing once. The CDR3 is 16 residues long. CDR1 is LNHNV, CDR2 YYDKDF, per germline (reference sequence). V was trimmed by 5 bases and J by 1 base, leaving 17 bases between them. Time point of the sample: persistent/refractory GD, antithyroid drugs over 5 years with positive TRAb. Isolated PBMC RNA provided the starting material for the TCR library. This clonotype was detected ten times or more. Its cognate antigen is unknown.

This clonotype was sampled from a female donor with Graves disease. The sample in question was peripheral blood mononuclear cells (PBMCs), obtained when the disease was refractory, from a patient treated with antithyroid drugs. This chain joins TRBV15 and TRBJ1-1; a weak D match, TRBD1 (5 bases). The CDR3 loop is CATSLDWGKPNTEAFF. In nucleotides, the CDR3 is TGTGCCACCAGCCTGGACTGGGGGAAACCGAACACTGAAGCTTTCTTT.